This T cell receptor beta chain was captured in a study of cytomegalovirus exposure and HLA in healthy donors (dated by TCRdb to about 2017). In terms of the full investigation: In an earlier analysis of roughly 590 of the donors, 250 to 350 Gb of sequence data and approximately 100 million unique TCR beta sequences from 150 million to 200 million T cells were reported. About 330 gigabases of sequencing data and around 90 million unique TCR sequences made up an early release that covered several hundred HLA-typed donors. The genetic ancestry cluster associated with self-reported Caucasian donors included roughly four fifths of the approximately 430 genotyped donors. The aim of the study was to test whether cataloging public T cell receptors could identify signatures of past pathogen exposure. The study profiled the T cell repertoires of around 700 subjects by immunosequencing and related them to cytomegalovirus serostatus. Along with the roughly 670-subject first cohort, a separate validation cohort of over a hundred different subjects was used. To predict cytomegalovirus infection status, the study combined high-throughput TCR immunosequencing, statistical association of individual TCRs with disease status, and machine learning. To study patterns of TCR occurrence, a later analysis re-analyzed previously published TCR beta repertoires from hundreds of donors and added high-resolution HLA genotyping. Rather than using new phenotypic data, the later analysis identified candidate immune exposures from TCR beta sequences and from how often those sequences occurred across donors. An earlier analysis of around 580 of the donors used high-throughput TCR beta sequencing to judge whether each TCR beta V gene segment behaved as functional or pseudogenic. Donor age, sex, ethnicity and CMV serostatus were compiled alongside the repertoire data. In a later genetic analysis, genome-wide SNP genotypes for about three fifths of the 666 donors were used, and that subset was treated as a discovery cohort. Every repertoire in the discovery cohort had been generated on one and the same sequencing platform. HLA typing covered class I and class II loci at four-digit resolution. The number of donors typed differed by locus, with about 629-630 for A, B, C, DRB1 and DQB1, 522 for DQA1, 600 to 610 for DPA1, and under 490 for DPB1. Roughly 5 DR-DQ haplotypes were treated as single units for association and clustering because of strong linkage in the cohort. On average, around 230,000 unique TCR beta nucleotide sequences were sequenced per donor among a few hundred genotyped donors of the cohort, with roughly 18% of those sequences being non-productive. General conclusions and limits of the study: According to a later genetic analysis, donors in an Asian-associated ancestry cluster had fewer N-insertions in productive TCRs than the roughly 670-donor mean. V-gene and J-gene trimming of TCR beta chains was associated with a missense DCLRE1C variant in a later genetic analysis, and the association was replicated in an independent cohort. In an earlier analysis of over 550 of the donors, most TCR beta V segments were observed in productive rearrangements about 87% or about 30% of the time, broadly matching IMGT annotations. A later analysis found that HLA-associated TCR beta chains were more clonally expanded and had lower generation probabilities than equally common non-associated chains. Because some donors lacked HLA typing at each locus, the association tests relied only on the typed subset. According to a later analysis, most CMV-associated TCR beta chains appeared to be HLA-restricted, and the HLA associations seemed to be driven largely by CMV exposure. In a later analysis, the rate of TCR association differed among HLA loci, with DRB1 alleles having the most associated TCRs and HLA-C alleles having the fewest. A further reported finding was that TCR beta sequences accurately predicted the HLA-A and HLA-B alleles for most subjects in the first cohort. Most TCR sequences were observed very rarely across donors, whereas some public TCRs were present in many individuals. In a later analysis, some 18,000 TCR beta sequences were associated with specific HLA alleles at a false discovery rate of 0.05. In the study, 150 to 200 TCR beta chains were listed as associated with cytomegalovirus. When HLA alleles, especially DR and DQ, strongly co-occurred, attributing TCR associations to individual alleles was difficult. Three of the identified cytomegalovirus-associated TCR beta chains were confirmed in vitro to be specific for cytomegalovirus antigens. A cluster of highly shared sequence variants was judged likely to represent a technical artifact of the sequencing pipeline. Because counts were too low, 15 to 20 rarely observed V segments, including chromosome 9 orphons, were excluded from the earlier analysis of 587 of the donors. For the cohort, immune exposure information was limited to CMV serostatus. The authors suggested that the approach could potentially be generalized to other disease states and immunological phenotypes. A later analysis reported that several top co-occurrence clusters appeared linked to parvovirus B19, influenza, CMV and Epstein-Barr virus. Linkage disequilibrium might explain the correlated functional status among segregating V segments, but an unknown experimental factor could not be excluded. Some IMGT-functional V segments, including TRBV6-2 and TRBV6-3, could not be distinguished by the 87-base-pair reads and were therefore excluded. The presence/absence analyses assumed that sequencing depth was roughly uniform across donors, and that assumption may not be true. In both the original and validation cohorts, the classifier was reported to diagnose cytomegalovirus status with high specificity and sensitivity. This cohort had only TCR beta chains sequenced, and the lack of alpha or paired-chain data limited which features could be detected.

Libraries were built with the immunoSEQ multiplex PCR assay. The multiplex PCR relied on a mix of 60 forward primers for TCR Vbeta segments and 13 reverse primers for TCR Jbeta segments. The CDR3 region of rearranged TCR beta genes was amplified from genomic DNA with a multiplex PCR assay. The amplified TCR beta libraries were sequenced on the Illumina HiSeq System as 87-base-pair reads. Per the authors' processing: A later analysis counted tens of millions of unique TCR beta chains across the 640 or so repertoires, and 9 million to 14 million of these chains were shared by at least two donors. To remove PCR and sequencing errors, raw reads were error-corrected and collapsed into unique sequences using a nearest-neighbor algorithm that merged closely related sequences. CDR3 sequences were aligned to IMGT reference sequences to assign V, D and J gene segments. Each retained sequence needed at least a six-nucleotide match to both a V gene segment and a J gene segment. Rearrangements were called productive when the CDR3 lacked stop codons and stayed in frame with V and J; all others were non-productive. CDR3 was defined by IMGT convention, running from the second conserved V-encoded cysteine to the conserved J-encoded phenylalanine. In an earlier analysis of some 550 of the donors, sequences lacking an unambiguous match to a single V gene segment were excluded. In an earlier analysis of a few hundred of the donors, a V segment was called functional when productive rearrangements were above 56.7%, and segregating when the standard deviation between donors exceeded 5%. A statistical classification framework was built for diagnosing cytomegalovirus status from the catalog of TCR beta chain sequences. V and J gene assignment, in a later analysis, came from comparing TCR nucleotide sequences with IMGT/GENE-DB human TR gene sequences. The TCRdist pipeline was used in a later analysis to assign CDR3 sequences and most-parsimonious VDJ recombination scenarios. In a later analysis, each TCR beta chain was defined by its CDR3 amino acid sequence together with its V-gene family, and reads without a unique V-gene family were excluded. To address suspected cross-contamination and a sequencing artifact, a later analysis removed 450 to 700 highly shared, low-generation-probability nucleotide sequences. In a later analysis, a clonal expansion index was calculated for each public chain from normalized within-repertoire ranks of inferred template counts. In a later analysis, generation probabilities were computed using a VDJ recombination model fitted to out-of-frame rearrangements, and the results were checked against IGoR. In a later analysis, TCR-TCR, TCR-HLA and TCR-CMV co-occurrence was scored with hypergeometric tests, and a repertoire-size bias correction was applied to TCR pairs. A later analysis estimated false discovery rates by permuting HLA or CMV assignments 20 times. In a later analysis, co-occurring TCRs were grouped using DBSCAN, and TCRdist sequence similarity was added for clustering within HLA-allele-positive subsets. Repertoires with fewer than 30,000 or more than 120,000 public chains were left out of co-occurrence clustering, as were about 5 repertoires with anomalous nucleotide sharing. The immuneACCESS repertoire file appears here via TCRdb, limited to in-frame rearrangements. These files lack a portion of the clones; in checked studies, under half of the deficit traces to unresolved V genes, and the cause of the others is not known. V and J calls and clone size are given by that table; D and trimming were obtained from the DNA. In all, the sample holds roughly 100,000 clones, and under 85% of those were seen once. Over 2% of the sample is in the top ten clones.

The cohort comprised some 730 healthy bone marrow donors. All cohort members were sampled while nominally healthy, although unrecorded immune exposures were likely present. The donor tested CMV seronegative, placing the donor among the 350 or so seronegative members of the cohort. Every donor gave a peripheral blood sample, and the peripheral blood mononuclear cells from that sample were used for TCR beta sequencing. Genomic DNA extraction from the blood cell samples was performed with the Qiagen DNeasy Blood Extraction Kit. Concerning this clone itself: Its antigen specificity is not known. Base qualities are missing; no much larger clone stands one base away.

The V end loses 6 bases and the J end loses 4 bases, and a stretch of 19 bases separates them. Looking up the germline V gene yields CDR1 SNHLY and CDR2 FYNNEI. The CDR3 spans 16 residues, from the cysteine through the phenylalanine. Only CDR3 DNA is held: 48 bases, read in frame from base 1. The receptor was isolated from a man aged 30-40 years in good health and CMV-seronegative. Sequenced material: PBMCs. The sequence is built from TRBV2 and TRBJ1-3; the D gene is perhaps TRBD1, on 6 matching bases. For the CDR3, the sequence is CASSPHGGATGNTIYF. DNA sequence: TGTGCCAGCAGCCCCCATGGGGGGGCGACCGGAAACACCATATATTTT.